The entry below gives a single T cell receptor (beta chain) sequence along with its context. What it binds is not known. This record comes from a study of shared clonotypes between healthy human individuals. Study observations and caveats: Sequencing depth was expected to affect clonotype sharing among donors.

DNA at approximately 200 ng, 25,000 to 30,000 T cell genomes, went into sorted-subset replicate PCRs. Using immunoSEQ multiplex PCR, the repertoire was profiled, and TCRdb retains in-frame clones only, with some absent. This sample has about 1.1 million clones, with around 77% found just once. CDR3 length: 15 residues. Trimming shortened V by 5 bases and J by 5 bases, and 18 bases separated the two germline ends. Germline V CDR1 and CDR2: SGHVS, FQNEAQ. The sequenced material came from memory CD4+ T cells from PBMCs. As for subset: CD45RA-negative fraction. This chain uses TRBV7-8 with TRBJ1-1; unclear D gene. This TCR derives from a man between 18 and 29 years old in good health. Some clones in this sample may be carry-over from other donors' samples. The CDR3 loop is CASSPFAGAATEAFF. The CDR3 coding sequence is TGTGCCAGCAGCCCTTTTGCAGGCGCCGCGACTGAAGCTTTCTTT.